The next 13 T cell receptor beta chains were all read from a single sample in a study of T cell responses to AZD1222 COVID-19 vaccine. Sequencing used immunoSEQ multiplex PCR; TCRdb keeps in-frame clones, though not all of them. Among 180,000 or so clones listed, more than 90% were seen once. The specimen comprised peripheral blood, sampled on day 0 of AZD1222 vaccination. These receptor sequences come from an adult in good health.

V gene TRBV14 combines with J gene TRBJ2-7, with 11 bases aligning to TRBD1. CDR1 is SGHDN and CDR2 is FVKESK in the germline V gene. The CDR3 totals 17 residues. With V trimmed by 3 bases and J by 2 bases, 9 bases remained unmatched. The CDR3 DNA reads TGTGCCAGCAGCCATAGCCGGGACAGGGGGACCGCCTACGAGCAGTACTTC. Its translation: CASSHSRDRGTAYEQYF.

For the CDR3, the DNA is TGTGCCAGCAGCAATCAGGCCCCCATGAGCAATCAGCCCCAGCATTTT. This encodes CASSNQAPMSNQPQHF. The V and J genes are TRBV7-2 and TRBJ1-5, with D unresolved. Germline V CDR1 and CDR2: SGHTA, FQGNSA. Trimming stripped 5 bases from V and 1 base from J, with 15 bases between. The CDR3 length is 16 residues.

The V call is TRBV7-9, the J call TRBJ2-3, with 12 nucleotides matching TRBD2. CDR1 SEHNR and CDR2 FQNEAQ come from the germline V gene (reference sequence). The J segment lost 6 bases and the V segment lost 5 bases, leaving 6 bases of the junction unmatched. This CDR3 is built from 15 residues. The CDR3 DNA follows: TGTGCCAGCAGCGTCAGACTAGCGGGAGATGATACGCAGTATTTT. Translation gives CASSVRLAGDDTQYF.

The chain has TRBV30 and TRBJ2-3; 7 positions match TRBD2. J lost 2 bases, V lost 2 bases, and 10 bases had no gene match. The CDR3 extends over 16 amino acids. CDR1 is GTSNPN and CDR2 is SVGIG in the germline V gene (reference sequence). The CDR3 bases are TGTGCCTGGAGTCCCCTTTGGGAGGGCTCCACAGATACGCAGTATTTT. Translated: CAWSPLWEGSTDTQYF. Full variable domain (outside the CDR3, taken from reference TRBV30 and TRBJ2-3): SQTIHQWPATLVQPVGSPLSLECTVEGTSNPNLYWYRQAAGRGLQLLFYSVGIGQISSEVPQNLSASRPQDRQFILSSKKLLLSDSGFYLCAWSPLWEGSTDTQYFGPGTRLTVL.

The chain uses TRBV5-1 and TRBJ1-1, with D maybe TRBD1 (5 bases). The germline gives CDR1 SGHRS, CDR2 YFSETQ. The CDR3 is 16 amino acids. V lost 4 bases and J 2 bases, leaving 18 bases between the germline ends. The CDR3: CASSKGSAGSNTEAFF. CDR3 nucleotide sequence: TGCGCCAGCAGCAAAGGGTCCGCAGGGTCAAACACTGAAGCTTTCTTT.

Turning to this clone: Other DNA sequences in the same sample also yield this CDR3. The V gene is TRBV19, the J gene TRBJ1-5, with unresolved D. Germline V gene data show CDR1 as LNHDA and CDR2 as SQIVND (reference sequence). The ends were cut back, 5 bases at V and 0 bases at J, with 5 bases in the middle. The CDR3 sequence is 13 residues long. In DNA, the CDR3 is TGTGCCAGTAGTCCCTATAGCAATCAGCCCCAGCATTTT. This translates into CASSPYSNQPQHF.

The V call is TRBV5-1, the J call TRBJ1-1, with 7 bases aligning to TRBD1. V was clipped by 1 base and J by 0 bases; unmatched bases: 9. The CDR3 has 17 amino acids. The germline CDR1 and CDR2 sequences are SGHRS and YFSETQ. The CDR3 DNA follows: TGCGCCAGCAGCTTGCGGTCTAGGGACAGCATGAACACTGAAGCTTTCTTT. This encodes CASSLRSRDSMNTEAFF. Supplemented by reference TRBV5-1 and TRBJ1-1, the full variable domain reads KAGVTQTPRYLIKTRGQQVTLSCSPISGHRSVSWYQQTPGQGLQFLFEYFSETQRNKGNFPGRFSGRQFSNSRSEMNVSTLELGDSALYLCASSLRSRDSMNTEAFFGQGTRLTVV.

The gene calls are TRBV3-1 (or the pseudogene TRBV3-2) and TRBJ2-7, with D perhaps matching TRBD1 (5 bases). The V end was cut by 3 bases, the J end by 7 bases, with 28 bases between. Germline V gene lookup returns CDR1 LGHDT and CDR2 YNNKEL (reference sequence). The CDR3 spans 18 residues. CDR3 in DNA: TGTGCCAGCAGCCATCTTGTGGATCCAGGGTCTAAATCAGGGGAGCAGTACTTC. This sequence encodes CASSHLVDPGSKSGEQYF.

The chain carries TRBV29-1 and TRBJ1-1; D remains ambiguous. V lost 7 bases and J 0 bases, leaving 18 bases between the germline ends. Germline assignment: CDR1 SQVTM and CDR2 ANQGSEA. This CDR3 is 15 amino acids long. DNA of the CDR3: TGCAGCGCGTCCGCCAGCCGCACCATGAACACTGAAGCTTTCTTT. It is translated as CSASASRTMNTEAFF.

In its sample, this clone was seen once. The gene calls are TRBV14 and TRBJ1-1; 9 positions agree with TRBD1. The germline V gene has CDR1 SGHDN and CDR2 FVKESK. The CDR3 is 16 residues long. Trimming removed 5 bases from V and 0 bases from J; junction bases left unmatched: 7. The CDR3 loop is CASSDLGQGVNTEAFF. The CDR3, as DNA: TGTGCCAGCAGCGACTTGGGACAGGGAGTGAACACTGAAGCTTTCTTT.

The rearrangement joins TRBV10-2 to TRBJ1-5, with D tentatively TRBD1 (5 bases). CDR1 is WSHSY, CDR2 SAAADI, per germline. The ends were cut back, 6 bases at V and 1 base at J, with 7 bases in the middle. This CDR3 contains 13 residues. The CDR3 sequence: CASRQGSNQPQHF. The CDR3, as DNA: TGCGCCAGCAGGCAGGGCAGCAATCAGCCCCAGCATTTT.

V usage is TRBV7-2 and J usage is TRBJ2-5, with D tentatively TRBD1 (6 bases). CDR3 length: 14 residues. Trimming stripped 2 bases from V and 5 bases from J, with 12 bases between. Germline assignment: CDR1 SGHTA and CDR2 FQGNSA. CDR3 nucleotides: TGTGCCAGCAGCTTATTTCAGGGGCGTGAGACCCAGTACTTC. As protein: CASSLFQGRETQYF. Full variable domain (outside the CDR3, taken from reference TRBV7-2 and TRBJ2-5): GAGVSQSPSNKVTEKGKDVELRCDPISGHTALYWYRQSLGQGLEFLIYFQGNSAPDKSGLPSDRFSAERTGGSVSTLTIQRTQQEDSAVYLCASSLFQGRETQYFGPGTRLLVL.

V usage is TRBV4-1 and J usage is TRBJ2-3, with TRBD2 matching over 11 bases. This CDR3 is built from 16 residues. Germline V gene lookup returns CDR1 MGHRA and CDR2 YSYEKL. V was clipped by 4 bases and J by 4 bases; unmatched bases: 7. The CDR3 loop reads CASSPQLAGAADTQYF. The CDR3, as DNA: TGCGCCAGCAGCCCCCAACTAGCGGGAGCTGCAGATACGCAGTATTTT.